Presented here are 27 T cell receptor beta chains from one specimen sequenced in a study of brain T cells in children with intractable seizures. This table comes from immunoSEQ multiplex PCR, and its TCRdb copy is limited to in-frame clones, with some not included. Of approximately 330,000 clones in the sample, 93% are singletons; the top ten hold 5.7%. The time point is: blood from clinic visit 5 months post-surgery; TSC patient then seizure free. The source was peripheral blood, collected roughly 5 months after surgery. The receptors shown here come from a boy in the first two years of life with tuberous sclerosis and intractable seizures.

This sequence joins TRBV4-1 and TRBJ1-5; maybe TRBD1 (5 bases). CDR3 length equals 17 residues. In germline, CDR1 is MGHRA, CDR2 YSYEKL. Trimming shortened V by 0 bases and J by 4 bases, and 16 bases separated the two germline ends. CDR3 loop: CASSQDFGALVNQPQHF. The CDR3 nucleotides read TGCGCCAGCAGCCAAGATTTCGGGGCTTTGGTGAATCAGCCCCAGCATTTT.

The chain joins TRBV7-3 to TRBJ2-5, with D hard to call. Germline V gene lookup returns CDR1 SGHTA and CDR2 FQGTGA. V was cut by 2 bases and J by 1 base, with 5 bases left in between. CDR3 length equals 13 residues. The CDR3 reads CASSLGPQETQYF. The DNA for the CDR3 is TGTGCCAGCAGCTTAGGGCCCCAAGAGACCCAGTACTTC.

The genes are TRBV7-6 and TRBJ1-1; unclear D gene. V was trimmed by 4 bases and J by 3 bases, leaving 9 bases between them. CDR3 length equals 13 residues. Germline V gene lookup returns CDR1 SGHVS and CDR2 FNYEAQ. DNA for the CDR3: TGTGCCAGCAGCTCCCCTGGCGACACTGAAGCTTTCTTT. The encoded protein is CASSSPGDTEAFF.

The rearrangement uses TRBV6-5 and TRBJ1-5, with TRBD1 as a possible D gene (6 bases). V was clipped by 6 bases and J by 2 bases, with 11 bases between them. CDR1 is MNHEY and CDR2 is SVGAGI in the germline V gene. CDR3 size: 14 residues. The CDR3: CASSLEGGNQPQHF. In nucleotides, the CDR3 is TGTGCCAGCAGCCTAGAGGGGGGCAATCAGCCCCAGCATTTT.

DNA for the CDR3: TGTGCCAGCAGTAGACAGGGGTACGAGCAGTACTTC. It translates to CASSRQGYEQYF. The chain employs TRBV6-6 and TRBJ2-7; 8 bases map to TRBD1. The CDR3 contains 12 residues. Germline V gives CDR1 MNHNY, CDR2 SVGAGI (reference sequence). The V segment lost 5 bases and the J segment 4 bases; nucleotides outside the gene matches: 1.

The V and J genes are TRBV25-1 and TRBJ1-4, with D possibly matching TRBD1 (6 bases). Per germline, CDR1 MGHDK and CDR2 SYGVNS. Trimming took 3 bases from V and 2 from J, leaving 10 bases between them. The CDR3 is 15 amino acids. This CDR3 is CASSDNRVTNEKLFF. CDR3 bases: TGTGCCAGCAGTGATAACAGGGTGACTAATGAAAAACTGTTTTTT.

The genes are TRBV3-1 (or the pseudogene TRBV3-2) and TRBJ1-2, with 7 bases that match TRBD1. Germline CDR1 reads LGHDT; CDR2 reads YNNKEL (reference sequence). Trimming cost V 0 bases and J 8 bases; bases outside gene matches: 6. CDR3 size: 14 residues. In DNA form, the CDR3 reads TGTGCCAGCAGCCAAGATCTTCCAGGGGGAGGCTACACCTTC. Protein: CASSQDLPGGGYTF.

The rearrangement joins TRBV11-2 to TRBJ2-5, with D possibly matching TRBD2 (6 bases). CDR1 and CDR2 (germline): SGHAT, FQNNGV. V dropped 5 bases and J dropped 3 bases, with 16 bases sitting between them. The CDR3 runs 15 residues. Here the CDR3 reads CASSNPVGGEETQYF. CDR3 nucleotide sequence: TGTGCCAGCAGCAACCCTGTGGGGGGAGAAGAGACCCAGTACTTC.

The chain joins TRBV2 to TRBJ1-3, with D unresolved. The CDR3 has 14 residues. From germline, CDR1 is SNHLY and CDR2 FYNNEI. The V gene lost 4 bases and the J gene lost 9 bases, with 16 bases spanning the gap. The CDR3 protein is CASSVSRSGATIYF. CDR3 sequence (DNA): TGTGCCAGCAGTGTGAGTCGATCCGGAGCCACCATATATTTT.

The chain joins TRBV28 to TRBJ2-1; 7 nucleotides agree with TRBD2. V was clipped by 6 bases and J by 4 bases; unmatched bases: 12. The CDR3 length is 16 residues. Germline V lookup: CDR1 MDHEN, CDR2 SYDVKM. CDR3: CASSVQWASGYNEQFF. The CDR3 DNA is TGTGCCAGCAGCGTCCAGTGGGCTAGCGGTTACAATGAGCAGTTCTTC.

The V and J genes are TRBV19 and TRBJ1-1, with D unresolved. CDR3 size: 13 residues. The V gene lost 1 base and the J gene lost 5 bases, with 8 bases spanning the gap. Germline CDR1 reads LNHDA; CDR2 reads SQIVND (reference sequence). The CDR3: CASSIVGGTEAFF. CDR3 DNA: TGTGCCAGTAGTATAGTTGGCGGGACTGAAGCTTTCTTT.

The table lists this clone with a count of one. V usage is TRBV30 and J usage is TRBJ1-1, with a possible D match to TRBD1 (6 bases). The germline V gene has CDR1 GTSNPN and CDR2 SVGIG (reference sequence). Deletions cut 5 bases from V and 2 bases from J, with 15 bases between. This CDR3 has 14 amino acids. CDR3 DNA sequence: TGTGCCTGGTCGGCAGGGGATCATAACACTGAAGCTTTCTTT. This translates into CAWSAGDHNTEAFF.

The CDR3 nucleotides read TGTGCCAGCAGCTTAGAGGCAGGGACAGATACGCAGTATTTT. Residues: CASSLEAGTDTQYF. The rearrangement joins TRBV11-3 to TRBJ2-3, with D possibly being TRBD1 (5 bases). Germline loops: CDR1 SGHNT, CDR2 YENEEA. The CDR3 has 14 amino acids. The V gene lost 0 bases and the J gene lost 3 bases, with 7 bases spanning the gap.

The chain combines TRBV27 with TRBJ2-7; D gene unclear. The CDR3 extends over 14 amino acids. V lost 5 bases and J lost 1, with 12 bases in between. The germline gives CDR1 MNHEY, CDR2 SMNVEV (reference sequence). CDR3 residues: CASSPLGFSYEQYF. DNA for the CDR3: TGTGCCAGCAGTCCTCTCGGTTTTTCCTACGAGCAGTACTTC.

The rearrangement joins TRBV9 to TRBJ1-1, with 9 bases identical to TRBD1. This CDR3 spans 14 amino acids. Losses at the gene ends were 6 bases for V and 4 bases for J; bases not matched to a gene: 7. Germline V gene data show CDR1 as SGDLS and CDR2 as YYNGEE. In DNA, the CDR3 is TGTGCCAGCAACCAAATACAGGGGGCCACTGAAGCTTTCTTT. Translation: CASNQIQGATEAFF. Full variable domain (rest looked up from reference TRBV9 and TRBJ1-1): DSGVTQTPKHLITATGQRVTLRCSPRSGDLSVYWYQQSLDQGLQFLIQYYNGEERAKGNILERFSAQQFPDLHSELNLSSLELGDSALYFCASNQIQGATEAFFGQGTRLTVV.

The V call is TRBV7-9, the J call TRBJ1-1, with D maybe TRBD1 (6 bases). This CDR3 comprises 14 residues. V was cut by 3 bases and J by 4 bases, with 12 bases left in between. Germline V lookup: CDR1 SEHNR, CDR2 FQNEAQ (reference sequence). CDR3 sequence reads: CASSLEQGRTEAFF. The CDR3 coding sequence is TGTGCCAGCAGCTTGGAACAGGGACGCACTGAAGCTTTCTTT.

The chain has TRBV5-8 and TRBJ1-4, with D hard to call. The V end was cut by 4 bases, the J end by 7 bases, with 17 bases between. The CDR3 is made up of 15 amino acids. The germline gives CDR1 SGHTS, CDR2 YDEGEE. The chain's CDR3 is CASSKDPRRGEKLFF. Written as DNA, the CDR3 is TGTGCCAGCAGCAAAGATCCCCGGCGGGGTGAAAAACTGTTTTTT.

This clone has a single count. The CDR3 nucleotides read TGTGCCAGCAGCCCTCCGCGGGAGTCCCGTAATGAGCAGTTCTTC. Encoded protein: CASSPPRESRNEQFF. The chain combines TRBV3-1 (or the pseudogene TRBV3-2) with TRBJ2-1; TRBD2 matches at 7 bases. CDR1 and CDR2 from the germline V gene are LGHDT and YNNKEL (reference sequence). After removal of 4 bases from V and 7 bases from J, the junction contained 10 bases not matched to a gene. The CDR3 runs to 15 residues.

In this sample, this clone turned up once. The chain has TRBV27 and TRBJ2-1; TRBD1 might be the D (6 bases). V dropped 2 bases and J dropped 4 bases, with 9 bases sitting between them. Germline CDR1 is MNHEY and CDR2 is SMNVEV (reference sequence). CDR3 length: 14 amino acids. This chain's CDR3 is CASSLRQAYNEQFF. The CDR3 nucleotides are TGTGCCAGCAGTTTAAGACAGGCATACAATGAGCAGTTCTTC.

This clone was observed a single time. DNA for the CDR3: TGTGCCAGCAGCGTAGTTGGAGGGAACGAGCAGTACTTC. This encodes CASSVVGGNEQYF. This rearrangement joins TRBV9 to TRBJ2-7; D perhaps matches TRBD2 (6 bases). The V and J ends lost 0 bases and 5 bases respectively, with 9 bases between them. This CDR3 has 13 residues. CDR1 is SGDLS, CDR2 YYNGEE, per germline.

This chain connects TRBV15 to TRBJ1-6, with D uncertain. Trimming removed 8 bases at V and 7 bases at J, with 15 bases between. The CDR3 runs 14 residues. Germline CDR1 is LNHNV and CDR2 is YYDKDF (reference sequence). In DNA, the CDR3 is TGTGCCACCTGCCGGGCGGGAGCGAATTCACCCCTCCACTTT. This codes for CATCRAGANSPLHF.

The V call is TRBV7-2, the J call TRBJ1-1; D possibly corresponds to TRBD1 (5 bases). Germline-derived CDR1 and CDR2 are SGHTA and FQGNSA. Trimming cost V 11 bases and J 5 bases, with 15 bases left between them. This CDR3 comprises 12 residues. The CDR3 loop reads CADTGGETEAFF. CDR3 coding DNA: TGTGCCGATACGGGGGGGGAAACTGAAGCTTTCTTT.

This chain connects TRBV5-1 to TRBJ2-5; possible D gene TRBD2, 5 bases. Looked up from germline, CDR1 is SGHRS and CDR2 is YFSETQ. The CDR3 covers 14 residues. Trimming pared 7 bases from V and 1 base from J, leaving 14 bases between. The CDR3: CASSKLGLQETQYF. The CDR3 DNA reads TGCGCCAGCTCTAAACTAGGCCTCCAAGAGACCCAGTACTTC. The full variable domain, in which reference TRBV5-1 and TRBJ2-5 provide the parts outside the CDR3, is KAGVTQTPRYLIKTRGQQVTLSCSPISGHRSVSWYQQTPGQGLQFLFEYFSETQRNKGNFPGRFSGRQFSNSRSEMNVSTLELGDSALYLCASSKLGLQETQYFGPGTRLLVL.

V and J are TRBV6-1 and TRBJ2-6; the D is unclear. V lost 2 bases and J lost 0, with 11 bases in between. The CDR3 totals 17 residues. In germline, CDR1 is MNHNS, CDR2 SASEGT. CDR3 protein: CASSELFWASGANVLTF. In DNA, the CDR3 is TGTGCCAGCAGTGAACTTTTTTGGGCCTCTGGGGCCAACGTCCTGACTTTC.

This clone came up once. The gene calls are TRBV6-6 and TRBJ1-5, with D possibly TRBD1 on 5 matching bases. V dropped 2 bases and J dropped 0 bases, with 8 bases sitting between them. There are 15 residues in the CDR3. Germline CDR1 MNHNY, CDR2 SVGAGI (reference sequence). The CDR3 DNA is TGTGCCAGCAGTTACGGGGGAAATAGCAATCAGCCCCAGCATTTT. Its translation is CASSYGGNSNQPQHF.

This chain joins TRBV4-1 and TRBJ2-7; D ambiguous. The CDR3 is 13 amino acids. Germline CDR1 MGHRA, CDR2 YSYEKL. V was clipped by 0 bases and J by 3 bases, with 6 bases between them. The CDR3 reads CASSQDIYYEQYF. The CDR3 nucleotides read TGCGCCAGCAGCCAAGATATTTACTACGAGCAGTACTTC.

The V gene is TRBV4-1, the J gene TRBJ2-7; D is undetermined. Trimming left V 1 base short and J 0 bases short, with 7 bases between. The germline V gene has CDR1 MGHRA and CDR2 YSYEKL. The CDR3 consists of 14 residues. This chain's CDR3 is CASSQVPVSYEQYF. In DNA form, the CDR3 reads TGCGCCAGCAGCCAAGTCCCAGTCTCCTACGAGCAGTACTTC.